These T cell receptor beta chains were read from a single sample in a study of T-cell memory formation after mild COVID-19. One entry per CDR3 protein results from TCRdb running MiXCR on the 5' RACE reads. This sample has approximately 390,000 distinct CDR3 sequences, with approximately 15% found just once. Material: PBMCs or a T cell subset sorted from them (not recorded which). The receptors here all came from a man aged 18-30 years who had mild COVID-19 (a few samples of this study predate the infection). Cell type and time point are not known. CDR3s include the opening cysteine and the closing phenylalanine or tryptophan. The D gene is left open where the match is weak. The size of a clone is reported for some rows only, either as once, few or many, or as a class for expanded clones.

V gene,D gene,J gene,clone size,CDR3 protein,CDR3 DNA
TRBV7-7,-,TRBJ2-2,-,CASSSLSEAGELFF,TGTGCCAGCAGCTCGTTGTCTGAGGCCGGGGAGCTGTTTTTT
TRBV4-3,TRBD1,TRBJ1-1,few,CASSQVLGDRDTEAFF,TGCGCCAGCAGCCAAGTTTTGGGTGACAGGGACACTGAAGCTTTCTTT
TRBV7-2,-,TRBJ1-1,few,CASSFVGRNTEAFF,TGTGCCAGCAGCTTCGTAGGAAGGAACACTGAAGCTTTCTTT
TRBV6-5,-,TRBJ1-2,few,CASSYSAVSYGYTF,TGTGCCAGCAGTTACTCGGCAGTTAGCTATGGCTACACCTTC
TRBV5-6,-,TRBJ2-4,-,CASSLVSWDAKNIQYF,TGTGCCAGCAGCTTGGTATCGTGGGACGCCAAAAACATTCAGTACTTC
TRBV29-1,-,TRBJ1-2,-,CSALLDTLGYGYTF,TGCAGCGCCCTACTAGACACCCTGGGCTATGGCTACACCTTC
TRBV29-1,-,TRBJ2-3,-,CSVDRVADTQYF,TGCAGCGTTGACAGGGTTGCAGATACGCAGTATTTT
TRBV2,-,TRBJ1-1,-,CASSEATRLDEAFF,TGTGCCAGCAGTGAAGCTACCCGCCTGGATGAAGCTTTCTTT
TRBV28,TRBD2,TRBJ2-2,-,CASSSTRSSQRGDVGELFF,TGTGCCAGCAGTTCAACCCGCTCCTCTCAGCGGGGGGATGTCGGGGAGCTGTTTTTT
TRBV27,-,TRBJ2-1,-,CASSLLAKMVYNEQFF,TGTGCCAGCAGTTTATTGGCCAAGATGGTATACAATGAGCAGTTCTTC
TRBV20-1,TRBD1,TRBJ1-2,few,CSARDRGYPYGYTF,TGCAGTGCCCGGGACAGGGGCTATCCCTATGGCTACACCTTC
TRBV5-1,-,TRBJ2-1,few,CASSLAGAIYNEQFF,TGCGCCAGCAGCTTGGCGGGGGCGATCTACAATGAGCAGTTCTTC
TRBV6-2/TRBV6-3,-,TRBJ1-2,few,CASSPRGRPNYGYTF,TGTGCCAGCAGCCCTCGCGGACGGCCTAACTATGGCTACACCTTC
TRBV7-7,-,TRBJ2-2,-,CASSRSGTGELFF,TGTGCCAGCAGCCGAAGCGGGACCGGGGAGCTGTTTTTT
TRBV7-9,-,TRBJ2-7,-,CASSLSWGEQYF,TGTGCCAGCAGCTTATCCTGGGGGGAGCAGTACTTC
TRBV12-5,-,TRBJ2-7,-,CASGLARVSYEQYF,TGTGCTAGTGGTTTGGCCAGGGTCTCCTACGAGCAGTACTTC
TRBV7-6,-,TRBJ2-2,-,CASSLGQNRELFF,TGTGCCAGCAGCTTAGGCCAGAACCGGGAGCTGTTTTTT
TRBV5-6,TRBD2,TRBJ2-3,many,CASSYSGGAYTDTQYF,TGTGCCAGCAGCTATAGCGGGGGGGCTTACACAGATACGCAGTATTTT
TRBV7-2,-,TRBJ1-2,-,CASSGTGRIYGYTF,TGTGCCAGCAGCGGCACGGGACGGATCTATGGCTACACCTTC
TRBV28,-,TRBJ1-3,few,CASRNRVFGNTIYF,TGTGCCAGCAGGAACAGGGTTTTTGGAAACACCATATATTTT
TRBV20-1,TRBD1,TRBJ2-3,-,CSATLGTGVTQYF,TGCAGTGCCACTTTGGGGACAGGGGTTACGCAGTATTTT
TRBV3-1,TRBD1,TRBJ2-7,few,CASSQSPGQGYYEQYF,TGTGCCAGCAGCCAGAGTCCGGGACAGGGGTACTACGAGCAGTACTTC
TRBV5-1,-,TRBJ1-4,-,CASSLASSNEKLFF,TGCGCCAGCAGCTTGGCGAGTTCTAATGAAAAACTGTTTTTT
TRBV6-2/TRBV6-3,TRBD2,TRBJ2-1,many,CASSDPTSGSVKPFF,TGTGCCAGCAGTGACCCGACTAGCGGGTCGGTTAAGCCGTTCTTC
TRBV18,-,TRBJ2-7,-,CASSPGSDYEQYF,TGTGCCAGCTCACCCGGGTCGGACTACGAGCAGTACTTC
TRBV4-3,-,TRBJ2-5,few,CASSQDWRGRETQYF,TGCGCCAGCAGCCAAGATTGGCGGGGCAGAGAGACCCAGTACTTC
TRBV7-2,TRBD2,TRBJ2-2,few,CASSRGDANAGGSTGELFF,TGTGCCAGCAGCCGTGGGGATGCTAATGCGGGGGGGAGTACCGGGGAGCTGTTTTTT
TRBV6-5,-,TRBJ2-1,many,CASGRDNSYNEQFF,TGTGCCAGCGGCCGGGACAACTCCTACAATGAGCAGTTCTTC
TRBV5-1,-,TRBJ2-6,-,CASSYTGLGANVLTF,TGCGCCAGCAGCTACACAGGGTTAGGGGCCAACGTCCTGACTTTC
TRBV7-2,TRBD2,TRBJ2-3,-,CASSLGASSGENTQYF,TGTGCCAGCAGCTTAGGGGCCTCTAGCGGGGAAAATACGCAGTATTTT
TRBV12-3/TRBV12-4,-,TRBJ2-2,few,CASSPGLAGELFF,TGTGCCAGCAGTCCGGGACTCGCCGGGGAGCTGTTTTTT
TRBV5-8,-,TRBJ2-1,few,CASSPGPHEQFF,TGTGCCAGCAGCCCTGGACCCCATGAGCAGTTCTTC
TRBV6-5,TRBD1,TRBJ1-1,many,CASSRDSWAEAFF,TGTGCCAGCAGTAGGGACAGCTGGGCTGAAGCTTTCTTT
TRBV30,-,TRBJ2-7,-,CAWSVGEQYF,TGTGCCTGGAGTGTGGGGGAGCAGTACTTC
TRBV7-9,-,TRBJ2-1,-,CASSLVLAIREQFF,TGTGCCAGCAGCTTAGTCCTAGCGATACGGGAGCAGTTCTTC
TRBV4-1,-,TRBJ2-7,-,CASSLRPPGAGEQYF,TGCGCCAGCAGCCTGCGACCGCCCGGGGCGGGAGAGCAGTACTTC
TRBV4-1,-,TRBJ2-1,-,CASSQDPPSVYNEQFF,TGCGCCAGCAGCCAAGATCCCCCTAGCGTCTACAATGAGCAGTTCTTC
TRBV10-3,-,TRBJ1-2,-,CAISGVKDSYGYTF,TGTGCCATCAGTGGGGTGAAGGACAGCTATGGCTACACCTTC
TRBV30,-,TRBJ1-2,few,CAWAPIANYGYTF,TGTGCCTGGGCGCCCATAGCTAACTATGGCTACACCTTC
TRBV6-5,-,TRBJ1-1,-,CASSPGTFAAFF,TGTGCCAGCAGTCCCGGGACATTCGCGGCTTTCTTT
TRBV7-2,-,TRBJ2-3,few,CASSSYLADTQYF,TGTGCCAGCAGCTCCTACTTGGCGGATACGCAGTATTTT
TRBV29-1,-,TRBJ1-1,-,CSVERGRATEAFF,TGCAGCGTTGAACGGGGTAGGGCCACTGAAGCTTTCTTT
TRBV24-1,-,TRBJ2-3,few,CATSPTFSSTDTQYF,TGTGCCACAAGTCCGACATTCTCTAGCACAGATACGCAGTATTTT
TRBV12-3/TRBV12-4,-,TRBJ1-4,few,CASSFPGVEKLFF,TGTGCCAGCAGTTTTCCAGGGGTTGAAAAACTGTTTTTT
TRBV5-1,-,TRBJ2-3,-,CASSLDSQDTQYF,TGCGCCAGCAGCTTGGATTCCCAGGATACGCAGTATTTT
TRBV11-2,-,TRBJ1-1,many,CASSLGRQDHEAFF,TGTGCCAGCAGCTTAGGTCGGCAGGACCACGAAGCTTTCTTT
TRBV12-3/TRBV12-4,TRBD1,TRBJ2-4,once,CASRPGQGSWSNIQYF,TGTGCCAGCAGGCCGGGACAGGGTAGTTGGTCGAACATTCAGTACTTC
TRBV25-1,-,TRBJ2-1,few,CASSDPGAGTRDEQFF,TGTGCCAGCAGTGATCCGGGGGCCGGAACGAGGGATGAGCAGTTCTTC
TRBV27,-,TRBJ2-7,few,CASSPLVRSYEQYF,TGTGCCAGCAGCCCACTGGTGCGCTCCTACGAGCAGTACTTC
TRBV4-1,-,TRBJ2-3,-,CASSQEVSASPDTQYF,TGCGCCAGCAGCCAAGAAGTCTCTGCTAGTCCAGATACGCAGTATTTT